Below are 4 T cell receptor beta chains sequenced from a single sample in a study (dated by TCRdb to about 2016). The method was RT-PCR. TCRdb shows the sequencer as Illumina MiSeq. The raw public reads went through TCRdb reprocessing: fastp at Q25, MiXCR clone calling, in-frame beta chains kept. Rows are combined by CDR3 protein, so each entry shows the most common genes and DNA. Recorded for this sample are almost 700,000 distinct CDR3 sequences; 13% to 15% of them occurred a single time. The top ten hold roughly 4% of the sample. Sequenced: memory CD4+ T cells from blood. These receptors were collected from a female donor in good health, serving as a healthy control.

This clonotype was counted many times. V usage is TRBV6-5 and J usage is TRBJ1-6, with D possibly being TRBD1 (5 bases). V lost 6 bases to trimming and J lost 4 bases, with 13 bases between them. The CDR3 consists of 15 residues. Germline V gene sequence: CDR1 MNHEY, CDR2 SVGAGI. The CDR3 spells CASRLDSSYNSPLHF. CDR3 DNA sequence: TGTGCCAGCAGACTTGACAGTTCATATAATTCACCCCTCCACTTT.

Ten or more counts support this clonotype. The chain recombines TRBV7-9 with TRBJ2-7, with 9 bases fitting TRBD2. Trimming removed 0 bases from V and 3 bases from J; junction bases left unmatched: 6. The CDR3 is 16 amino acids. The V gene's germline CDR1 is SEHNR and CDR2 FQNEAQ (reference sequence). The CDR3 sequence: CASSLAPSGIVYEQYF. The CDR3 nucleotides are TGTGCCAGCAGCTTAGCCCCTAGCGGGATAGTCTACGAGCAGTACTTC.

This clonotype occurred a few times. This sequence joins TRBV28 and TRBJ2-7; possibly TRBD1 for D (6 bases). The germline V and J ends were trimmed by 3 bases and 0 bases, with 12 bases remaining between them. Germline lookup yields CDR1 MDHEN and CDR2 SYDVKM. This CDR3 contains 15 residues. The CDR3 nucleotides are TGTGCCAGCAGTTTTCAGGGGATCGGCTCCTACGAGCAGTACTTC. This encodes CASSFQGIGSYEQYF. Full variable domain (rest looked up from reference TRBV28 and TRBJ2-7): DVKVTQSSRYLVKRTGEKVFLECVQDMDHENMFWYRQDPGLGLRLIYFSYDVKMKEKGDIPEGYSVSREKKERFSLILESASTNQTSMYLCASSFQGIGSYEQYFGPGTRLTVT.

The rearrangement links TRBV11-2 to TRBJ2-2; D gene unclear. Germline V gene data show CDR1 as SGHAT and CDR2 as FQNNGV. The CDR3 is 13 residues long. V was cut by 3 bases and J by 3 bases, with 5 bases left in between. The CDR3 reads CASSFMYTGELFF. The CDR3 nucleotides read TGTGCCAGCAGCTTTATGTACACCGGGGAGCTGTTTTTT.